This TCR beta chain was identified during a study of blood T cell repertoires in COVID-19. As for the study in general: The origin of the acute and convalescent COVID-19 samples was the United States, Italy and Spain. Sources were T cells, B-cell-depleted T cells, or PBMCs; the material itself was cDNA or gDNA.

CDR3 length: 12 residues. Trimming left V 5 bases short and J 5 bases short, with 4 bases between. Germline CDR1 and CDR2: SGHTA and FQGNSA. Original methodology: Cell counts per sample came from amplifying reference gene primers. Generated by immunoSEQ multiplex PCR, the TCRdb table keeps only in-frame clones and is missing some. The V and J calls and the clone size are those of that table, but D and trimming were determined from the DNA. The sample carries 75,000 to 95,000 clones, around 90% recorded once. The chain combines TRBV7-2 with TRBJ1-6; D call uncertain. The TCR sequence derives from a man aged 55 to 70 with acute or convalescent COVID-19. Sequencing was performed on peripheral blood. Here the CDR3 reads CASSRDNSPLHF. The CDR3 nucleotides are TGTGCCAGCAGCCGAGATAATTCACCCCTCCACTTT.